This paragraph covers one T cell receptor beta chain sequence. The clone's antigen remains unknown. Nothing much larger sits one base from this clone, and base qualities are not available. Sequences MNHEY (CDR1) and SMNVEV (CDR2) are obtained from the germline V gene (reference sequence). V is clipped by 6 bases and J by 3 bases, and the sequence between their germline boundaries is 12 bases long. The CDR3 runs 14 residues from the cysteine to the phenylalanine. Only the CDR3 portion is preserved as DNA: 42 bases, with reading frame beginning at the first base. The data stem from a study of OX40 agonist ivuxolimab in advanced cancers. Concerning the study at large: Ivuxolimab was a fully human IgG2 agonistic monoclonal antibody targeting the costimulatory receptor OX40 (CD134). Intravenous ivuxolimab was administered to patients every 2 weeks at six dose levels: 0.01, 0.1, 0.3, 1.5, 3 and 10 mg/kg. Among the 52 dose-escalation patients, around 19 had hepatocellular carcinoma, around 15 melanoma, 9 renal cell carcinoma and 9 head and neck cancer. In the dose-escalation cohort, 75% to 90% of patients were male, and the mean age was 60 years with a range of roughly 20 to 79. Prior anti-PD-1, anti-PD-L1 or anti-CTLA-4 therapy was permitted, and 40% of dose-escalation patients had received checkpoint inhibitors. Partial responses occurred in three dose-escalation patients, of whom one had hepatocellular carcinoma and two had cutaneous melanoma. The point of sequencing TCRbeta in the periphery was to test whether ivuxolimab changed TCR sequence diversity and drove clonal T-cell expansion. The paper describes the monotherapy dose-escalation part (N = 52 patients) of the phase I trial of ivuxolimab.

Results the study describes overall, beyond this receptor: In the 0.1-3.0 mg/kg groups, partial responders had among the lowest normalized peripheral clonal expansion, particularly in CD8+ T cells. The antigen specificity of the peripheral T cells that underwent clonal expansion was not determined. Low levels of normalized T-cell clonal expansion were also seen in some patients who did not respond. At doses of 0.1 to 3.0 mg/kg, clonal expansion of both CD4+ and CD8+ blood T cells was observed from baseline to week 6. After ivuxolimab, CD8+ T cells had more expanded clones than CD4+ T cells on average.

For sequencing of the TCRbeta CDR3 region, genomic DNA was extracted from the sorted cells. The immunoSEQ Assay was used to sequence the TCRbeta CDR3 regions. The table was pulled from immuneACCESS by TCRdb, which kept in-frame rearrangements only. Such tables lose some clones; where checked, under half of the loss comes from unresolved V genes, and the rest has no known cause. This sample holds roughly 74,000 clones; more than 70% were observed only once. The biggest ten clones account for less than 2.5% of the sample. Patients with a history of autoimmune disease or receiving systemic immunosuppression were excluded from the trial. Peripheral blood for TCR sequencing was drawn from every dose cohort at baseline, at cycle 4 day 1 and at cycle 7 day 1. The samples were drawn from a first-in-human, open-label, multicenter phase I dose-escalation trial of ivuxolimab. Adults with locally advanced or metastatic head and neck squamous cell, hepatocellular, melanoma or renal cell carcinoma were enrolled in the trial. Before TCR sequencing, CD4+ and CD8+ T cells were separately sorted from peripheral blood.

Recombination linked TRBV27 to TRBJ1-5; the best D guess is TRBD1, with 5 bases matching. The sample was CD4+ or CD8+ T cells sorted from blood, taken in a trial of the OX40 agonist ivuxolimab. This TCR derives from an adult with an advanced solid tumor such as melanoma, head and neck, liver or kidney cancer. The base sequence is TGTGCCAGCAGATCTTGGGGGTCCAATCAGCCCCAGCATTTT. This is translated as CASRSWGSNQPQHF.